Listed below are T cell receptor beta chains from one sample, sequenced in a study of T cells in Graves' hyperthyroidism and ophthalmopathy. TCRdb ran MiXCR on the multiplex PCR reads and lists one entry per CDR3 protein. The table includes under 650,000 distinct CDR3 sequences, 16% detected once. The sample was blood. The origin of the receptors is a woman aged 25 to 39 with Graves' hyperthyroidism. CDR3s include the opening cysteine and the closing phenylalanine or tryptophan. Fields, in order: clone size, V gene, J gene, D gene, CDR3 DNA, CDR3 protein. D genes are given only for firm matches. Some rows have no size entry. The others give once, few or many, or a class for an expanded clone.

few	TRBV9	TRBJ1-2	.	TGTGCCAGCAGCGTAACTACCGGGACGACCTATGGCTACACCTTC	CASSVTTGTTYGYTF
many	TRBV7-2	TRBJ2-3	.	TGTGCCAGCAGCTTAGGTCCCAGCGGGCTCAGCACAGATACGCAGTATTTT	CASSLGPSGLSTDTQYF
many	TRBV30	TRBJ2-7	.	TGTGCCTGGAGTTCTGCGGGTCACTACGAGCAGTACTTC	CAWSSAGHYEQYF
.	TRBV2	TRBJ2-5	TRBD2	TGTGCCAGCAGTGTTAGCGGGAGGGGACGCGAGACCCAGTACTTC	CASSVSGRGRETQYF
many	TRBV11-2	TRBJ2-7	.	TGTGCCAGCAGCTTAGAAGGACAGCGCCCGACCTACGAGCAGTACTTC	CASSLEGQRPTYEQYF
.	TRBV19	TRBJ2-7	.	TGTGCCAGTAGTAGGTCTTTAGGGCAGCCTGACGCGCAGTACTTC	CASSRSLGQPDAQYF
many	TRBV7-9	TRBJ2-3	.	TGTGCCAGCAGCCATGCCAGGGAAAACACAGATACGCAGTATTTT	CASSHARENTDTQYF
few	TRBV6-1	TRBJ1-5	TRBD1	TGTGCCAGCAGCCCGGGACAGCTCAATCAGCCCCGGCATTTT	CASSPGQLNQPRHF
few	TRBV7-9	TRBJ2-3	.	TGTGCCAGCAGCTTAGCGACAGGCTCAGATACGCAGTATTTT	CASSLATGSDTQYF
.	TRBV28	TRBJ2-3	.	TGTGCCAGCGGGGACTTGCGGGATCCAACAGATACGCAGTATTTT	CASGDLRDPTDTQYF
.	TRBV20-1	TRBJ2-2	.	TGCAGTGCACCCGTCGCCGGGGAGCTGTTTTTT	CSAPVAGELFF
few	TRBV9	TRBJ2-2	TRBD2	TGTGCCAGCACCCCGGGACTAGCGGGACTTACGAACACCGGGGAGCTGTTTTTT	CASTPGLAGLTNTGELFF
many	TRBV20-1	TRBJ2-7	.	TGCAGTGCTAGAATACCTACCCCCGGTCGGGACGAGCAGTACTTC	CSARIPTPGRDEQYF
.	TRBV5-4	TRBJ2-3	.	TGTGCCAGCAGCTTTTCCTGGGGGTGGGAAGATACGCAGTATTTT	CASSFSWGWEDTQYF
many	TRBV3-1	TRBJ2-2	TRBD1	TGTGCCAGCAGAATACAGGGGGGGAACACCGGGGAGCTGTTTTTT	CASRIQGGNTGELFF
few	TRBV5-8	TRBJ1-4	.	TGCGCCAGCAGCCAAGACCTTACAGGGCTGACTAATGAAAAACTGTTTTTT	CASSQDLTGLTNEKLFF
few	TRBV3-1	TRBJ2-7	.	TGTGCCAGCAGCCGACTTTGGGTGTCCTCCTACGAGCAGTACTTC	CASSRLWVSSYEQYF
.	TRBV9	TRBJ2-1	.	TGTGCCAGCAGCGTAGCGTCTAGCTCCTACAATGAGCAGTTCTTC	CASSVASSSYNEQFF
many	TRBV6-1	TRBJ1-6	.	TGTGCCTCGGGGATGATTTCACCCCTCCACTTT	CASGMISPLHF
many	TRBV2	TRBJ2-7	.	TGTGCCAGCAGTTCTCAGGACGGCTACGAGCAGTACTTC	CASSSQDGYEQYF
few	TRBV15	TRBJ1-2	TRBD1	TGTGCCACCAGCAGAGATCGGGGCAGACAGGGGACCACCTTC	CATSRDRGRQGTTF
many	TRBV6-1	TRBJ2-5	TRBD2	TGTGCCAGCAGTGAATTTCCGACCCACCGGCGGGAGGGCCGAGAGACCCAGTACTTC	CASSEFPTHRREGRETQYF
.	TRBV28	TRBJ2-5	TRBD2	TGTGCCAGCAGTTTCGGGACTAGCGGGAGTAAGACCCAGTACTTC	CASSFGTSGSKTQYF
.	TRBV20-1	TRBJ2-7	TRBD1	TGCAGTGCTAGGGAAGGGGGCTTATCCTACGAGCAGTACTTC	CSAREGGLSYEQYF